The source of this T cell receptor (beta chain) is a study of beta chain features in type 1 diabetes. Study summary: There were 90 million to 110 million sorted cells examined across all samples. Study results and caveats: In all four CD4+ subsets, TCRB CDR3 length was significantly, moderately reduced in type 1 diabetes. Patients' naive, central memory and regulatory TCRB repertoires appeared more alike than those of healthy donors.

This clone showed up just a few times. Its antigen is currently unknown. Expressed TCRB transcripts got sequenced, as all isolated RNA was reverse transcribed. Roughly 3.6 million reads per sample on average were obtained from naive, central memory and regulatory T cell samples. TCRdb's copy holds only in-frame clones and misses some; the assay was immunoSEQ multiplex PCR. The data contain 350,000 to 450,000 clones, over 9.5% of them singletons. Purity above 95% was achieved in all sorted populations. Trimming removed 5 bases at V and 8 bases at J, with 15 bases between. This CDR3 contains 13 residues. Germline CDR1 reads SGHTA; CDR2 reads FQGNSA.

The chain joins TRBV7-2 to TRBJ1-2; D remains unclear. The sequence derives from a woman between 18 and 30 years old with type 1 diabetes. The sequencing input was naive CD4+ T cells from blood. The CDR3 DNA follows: TGTGCCAGCAGCCTGGACTCCCCGAAGGGCTACACCTTC. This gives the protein CASSLDSPKGYTF.